The clone carrying this TCR beta chain was recorded many times. Its specificity is not known. This record comes from a study of human T cells and chemical hapten exposure. Via MiXCR, TCRdb re-called the RACE reads, giving one row per CDR3 protein. The table lists 43,000 or so distinct CDR3 sequences, approximately 4.5% of them singletons, with roughly 1.6% in the top ten. Sample time point: healthy volunteer bleed at 2 weeks. Researchers extracted total RNA from unfractionated whole blood. Whole-study findings and limits: TCRs whose frequency exceeded 1 in 1000 remained the same following DPC sensitization.

This CDR3 region has 15 residues. Trimming left V 2 bases short and J 2 bases short, with 13 bases between. Germline CDR1 SNHLY, CDR2 FYNNEI. What was sequenced was whole blood. The gene calls are TRBV2 and TRBJ2-7; no reliable D call. The clonotype was recovered from a female donor in good health. Some clones in this sample may be carry-over from other donors' samples. The CDR3 protein is CASSERLPPPYEQYF. The CDR3 coding sequence is TGTGCCAGCAGTGAACGTCTACCTCCGCCCTACGAGCAGTACTTC.